This T cell receptor beta chain was found in a study of blood T cell repertoires in COVID-19. The V gene's germline CDR1 is SGHDT and CDR2 YYEEEE. The CDR3 sequence is 13 residues long. Between the trimmed V and J ends, which lost 4 bases and 3 bases, there was a span of 9 bases. Repertoires were generated with immunoSEQ multiplex PCR, while TCRdb's copy carries only in-frame clones and drops some. The sample lists under 450,000 clones, more than 85% seen once, with under 3% in the top ten. What was sequenced was PBMCs or T cells enriched from blood (not recorded which). The clonotype originates from a woman in her 30s who had recovered from COVID-19. V is TRBV5-6 and J is TRBJ2-3, with D possibly being TRBD1 (6 bases). CDR3 sequence (DNA): TGTGCCAGCAGCCGGACAGAAACAGATACGCAGTATTTT. This encodes CASSRTETDTQYF.